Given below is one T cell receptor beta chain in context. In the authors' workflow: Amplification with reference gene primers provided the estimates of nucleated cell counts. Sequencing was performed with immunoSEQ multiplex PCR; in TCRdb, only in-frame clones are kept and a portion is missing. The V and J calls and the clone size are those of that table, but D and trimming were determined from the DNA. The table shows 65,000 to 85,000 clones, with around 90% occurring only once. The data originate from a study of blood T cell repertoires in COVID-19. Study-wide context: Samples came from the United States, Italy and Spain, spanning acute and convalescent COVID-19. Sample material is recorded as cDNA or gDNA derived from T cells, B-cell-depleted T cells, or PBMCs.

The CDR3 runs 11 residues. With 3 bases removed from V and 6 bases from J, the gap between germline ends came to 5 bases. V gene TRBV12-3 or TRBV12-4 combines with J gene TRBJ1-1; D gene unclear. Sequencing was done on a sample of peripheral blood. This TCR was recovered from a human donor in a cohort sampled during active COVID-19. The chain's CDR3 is CASSFGSEAFF. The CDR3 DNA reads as TGTGCCAGCAGTTTCGGGTCTGAAGCTTTCTTT.